This TCR beta chain appears in the sequencing data of a study of blood T cells in healthy people across ages. As regards this clonotype: Its antigen is undetermined.

Healthy Russian Caucasian donors spanned ages about 6 to 95 years. General observations from the study: Unsorted PBMCs prevented conclusive naive versus antigen-experienced comparison.

CDR3 length: 13 amino acids. The trim removed 5 bases at V and 4 bases at J, leaving 3 bases unmatched. Germline CDR1 is SEHNR and CDR2 is FQNEAQ (reference sequence). Next came a second PCR, run for 7 to 11 cycles, which used a sample-barcoded 5' primer along with a J-beta primer mix. TCRdb fed the 5' RACE reads into MiXCR, producing one record per CDR3 protein. The sample contains more than 650,000 distinct CDR3 sequences, 53% of which appear only once. The clonotype was recovered from a man older than 75 in good health. J is TRBJ2-5 and V is TRBV7-9; 8 bases fit TRBD2. Sequenced material: blood. CDR3 sequence (DNA): TGTGCCAGCAGCGCCACTAGCGGAGAGACCCAGTACTTC. Residues: CASSATSGETQYF.